This TCR beta chain stems from a study of blood T cell repertoires in COVID-19. On the study more broadly: Spain, Italy and the United States supplied samples that represented acute and convalescent COVID-19. The analysed material was cDNA or gDNA that came from T cells, B-cell-depleted T cells, or PBMCs.

Measured with immunoSEQ multiplex PCR; TCRdb has only the in-frame clones, and not every one. In the table there are roughly 250,000 clones, 83% of which are singletons. Trimming took 7 bases from V and 1 from J, leaving 17 bases between them. The CDR3 runs 16 residues. CDR1 is MDHEN, CDR2 SYDVKM, per germline. The chain uses TRBV28 and TRBJ1-5; D perhaps matches TRBD1 (6 bases). The receptor's source is a woman between 50 and 59 years old with acute or convalescent COVID-19. Sequencing input: peripheral blood. CDR3 sequence (DNA): TGTGCCAGCACGACAGGCTACGGGGTAAGCAATCAGCCCCAGCATTTT. Protein product: CASTTGYGVSNQPQHF.